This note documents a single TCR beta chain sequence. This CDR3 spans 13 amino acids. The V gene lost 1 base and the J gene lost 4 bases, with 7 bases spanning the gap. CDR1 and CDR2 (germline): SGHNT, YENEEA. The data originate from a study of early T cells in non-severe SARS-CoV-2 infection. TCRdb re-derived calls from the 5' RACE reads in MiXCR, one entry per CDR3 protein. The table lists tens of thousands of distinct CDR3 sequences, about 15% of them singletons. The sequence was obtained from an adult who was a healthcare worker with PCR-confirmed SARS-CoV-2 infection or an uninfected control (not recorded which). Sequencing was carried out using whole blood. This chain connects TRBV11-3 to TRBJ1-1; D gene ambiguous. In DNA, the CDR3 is TGTGCCAGCAGCTTAGCAGCCGCCACTGAAGCTTTCTTT. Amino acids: CASSLAAATEAFF. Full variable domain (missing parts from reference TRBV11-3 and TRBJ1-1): EAGVVQSPRYKIIEKKQPVAFWCNPISGHNTLYWYLQNLGQGPELLIRYENEEAVDDSQLPKDRFSAERLKGVDSTLKIQPAELGDSAVYLCASSLAAATEAFFGQGTRLTVV.